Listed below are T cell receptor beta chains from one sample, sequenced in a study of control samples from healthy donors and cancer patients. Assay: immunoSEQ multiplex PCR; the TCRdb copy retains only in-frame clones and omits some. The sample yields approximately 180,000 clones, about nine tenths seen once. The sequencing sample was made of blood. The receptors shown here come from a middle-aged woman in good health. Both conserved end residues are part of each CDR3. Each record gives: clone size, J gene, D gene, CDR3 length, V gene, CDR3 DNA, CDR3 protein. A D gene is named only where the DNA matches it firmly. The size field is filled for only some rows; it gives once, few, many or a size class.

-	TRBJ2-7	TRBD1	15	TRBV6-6	TGTGCCAGCAGTTTCCCGGGACAGGGCTCCTACGAGCAGTACTTC	CASSFPGQGSYEQYF
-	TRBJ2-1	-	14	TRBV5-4	TGTGCCAGCAGTGGGTCCCCAACCTACAATGAGCAGTTCTTC	CASSGSPTYNEQFF
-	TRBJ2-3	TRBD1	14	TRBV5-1	TGCGCCAGCAGCCCGGACAGGGGGTCAGATACGCAGTATTTT	CASSPDRGSDTQYF
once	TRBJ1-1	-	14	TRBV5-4	TGTGCCAGCAGCTTGGGAAACAGGAACACTGAAGCTTTCTTT	CASSLGNRNTEAFF
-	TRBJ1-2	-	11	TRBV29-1	TGCAGCGTTGGGGGGAACGATGGCTACACCTTC	CSVGGNDGYTF
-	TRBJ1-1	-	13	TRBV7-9	TGTGCCAGCAGCTTAGACCCAAGGGCCGAAGCTTTCTTT	CASSLDPRAEAFF
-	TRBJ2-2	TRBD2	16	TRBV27	TGTGCCAGCAGTTTAGCGGGGGGGCTGAACACCGGGGAGCTGTTTTTT	CASSLAGGLNTGELFF
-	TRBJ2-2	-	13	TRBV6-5	TGTGCCAGCAGCCCGGACTGGATCGGGGAGCTGTTTTTT	CASSPDWIGELFF
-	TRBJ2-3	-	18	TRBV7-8	TGTGCCAGCAGCTTAGGTGGGGGAAACATCGCTAGCACAGATACGCAGTATTTT	CASSLGGGNIASTDTQYF
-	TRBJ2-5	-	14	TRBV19	TGTGCCAGTAGTACAAGAGGGGTTCAAGAGACCCAGTACTTC	CASSTRGVQETQYF
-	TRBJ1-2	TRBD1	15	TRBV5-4	TGTGCCAGCAGCTTGGCTGGGACAGGGGGGTATGGCTACACCTTC	CASSLAGTGGYGYTF
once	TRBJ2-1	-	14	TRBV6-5	TGTGCCAGCAGTCACGGGGAGGAGTACAATGAGCAGTTCTTC	CASSHGEEYNEQFF
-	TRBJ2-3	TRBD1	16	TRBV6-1	TGTGCCAGCAGTGAGGGGACAGGGGGCCACACAGATACGCAGTATTTT	CASSEGTGGHTDTQYF
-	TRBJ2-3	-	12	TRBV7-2	TGTGCCAGAAGGACAGAGAGTAATACGCAGTATTTT	CARRTESNTQYF
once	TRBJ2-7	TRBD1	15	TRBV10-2	TGCGCCAGCAGTGAGTGGCCAGGGGGTTCGGGCGAGCAGTACTTC	CASSEWPGGSGEQYF
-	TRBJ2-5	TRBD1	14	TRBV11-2	TGTGCCAGCAGCCCAGCAGGGGGCAAAGAGACCCAGTACTTC	CASSPAGGKETQYF
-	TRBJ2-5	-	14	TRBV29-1	TGCAGCGTTGATAGGCAGGGAAGTTCGGAGACCCAGTACTTC	CSVDRQGSSETQYF